This entry features one TCR beta chain sequence. Its antigen is undetermined. A read error may produce the germline difference seen at one junction end. The CDR3 consists of 13 residues. In germline, CDR1 is DFQATT, CDR2 SNEGSKA (reference sequence). This sample is part of a study of tumor and adjacent non-tumor tissue in lung cancer. Three rounds of nested PCR, following a modified ARM-PCR protocol, produced the TCRbeta library. Using its own MiXCR run on the multiplex PCR reads, TCRdb lists one record per CDR3 protein. The profile shows under 80,000 distinct CDR3 sequences, about 77% of them singletons. Study-wide points: Significantly higher TCR diversity was found in tumor than normal lung.

RNA was extracted from bulk tissue without any cell sorting. More than 3 cm separated this lung sample from the edge of the tumor. Chemotherapy-naive patients with new lung cancer underwent thoracic surgery in China, August–November 2014. The sequencing input was distant non-tumor lung tissue. This clonotype was obtained from a man in his 60s with non-small cell lung cancer. V usage is TRBV20-1 and J usage is TRBJ1-2; 8 positions match TRBD1. The CDR3 coding sequence is TGCAGTGCTCACAGGGGGTATAACTATGGTTACACCTTC. It yields the protein CSAHRGYNYGYTF.